This paragraph covers one T cell receptor (beta chain) sequence. The sample comes from a study of blood T cells in healthy people across ages. Primers used in a second PCR of roughly 6 to 12 cycles were a sample-barcoded 5' primer and a J-beta primer mix. TCRdb independently ran MiXCR on the 5' RACE reads; one entry per CDR3 protein. The table has 540,000 or so distinct CDR3 sequences, approximately 25% seen once. Trimming removed 3 bases from V and 3 bases from J, with 12 bases in between. Germline V gives CDR1 LNHDA, CDR2 SQIVND (reference sequence). The CDR3 is 14 amino acids. The same data also contributed to another study, on T cells of mothers and their children.

Sequencing was performed on blood. The chain uses TRBV19 and TRBJ2-7; D gene ambiguous. The origin of this receptor is a boy aged 5-17 years in good health. CDR3 bases: TGTGCCAGTAGTATCGGGCTTAACCTCTACGAGCAGTACTTC. It codes for CASSIGLNLYEQYF.